This T cell receptor (beta chain) was sequenced for a study of blood T cell repertoires in COVID-19. Trimming took off 3 bases at V and 7 bases at J, with 13 bases between the two ends. In germline, CDR1 is GTSNPN, CDR2 SVGIG (reference sequence). CDR3 length: 14 residues. Assay used: immunoSEQ multiplex PCR; TCRdb lists only in-frame clones, some missing. The sample has roughly 230,000 clones; about four fifths are singletons. The chain employs TRBV30 and TRBJ1-6; no definite D call. The sequenced sample was peripheral blood. The receptor's source is a man between 35 and 55 years old with active or convalescent COVID-19. The CDR3 nucleotides are TGTGCCTGGAGCCGAGAAATGGAGAATTCACCCCTCCACTTT. The encoded protein is CAWSREMENSPLHF.